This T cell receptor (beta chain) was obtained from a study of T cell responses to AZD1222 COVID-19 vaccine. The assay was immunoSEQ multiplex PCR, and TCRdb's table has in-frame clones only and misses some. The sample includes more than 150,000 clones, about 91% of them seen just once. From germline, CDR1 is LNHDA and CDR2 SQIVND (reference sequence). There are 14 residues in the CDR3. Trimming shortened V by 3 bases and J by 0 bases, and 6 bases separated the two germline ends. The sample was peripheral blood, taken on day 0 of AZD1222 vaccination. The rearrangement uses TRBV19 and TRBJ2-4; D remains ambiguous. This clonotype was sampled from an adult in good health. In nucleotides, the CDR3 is TGTGCCAGTAGTATGGTTGGAGCCAAAAACATTCAGTACTTC. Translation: CASSMVGAKNIQYF.